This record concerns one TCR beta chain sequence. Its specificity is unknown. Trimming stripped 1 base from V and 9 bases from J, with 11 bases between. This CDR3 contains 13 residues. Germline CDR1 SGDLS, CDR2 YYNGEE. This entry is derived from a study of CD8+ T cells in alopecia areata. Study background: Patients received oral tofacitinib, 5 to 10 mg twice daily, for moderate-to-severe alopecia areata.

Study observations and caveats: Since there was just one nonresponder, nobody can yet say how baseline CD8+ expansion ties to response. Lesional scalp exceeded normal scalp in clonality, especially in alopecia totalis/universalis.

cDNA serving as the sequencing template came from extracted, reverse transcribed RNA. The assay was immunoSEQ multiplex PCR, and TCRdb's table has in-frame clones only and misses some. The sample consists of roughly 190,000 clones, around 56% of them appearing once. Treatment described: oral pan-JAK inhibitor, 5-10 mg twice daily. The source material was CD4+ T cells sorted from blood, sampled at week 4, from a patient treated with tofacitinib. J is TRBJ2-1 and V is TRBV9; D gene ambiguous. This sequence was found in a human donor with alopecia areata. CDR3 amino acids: CASSVLREGEQFF. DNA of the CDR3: TGTGCCAGCAGCGTACTAAGGGAAGGTGAGCAGTTCTTC.